This record looks at one T cell receptor beta chain sequence and its context. The data stem from a study of radiotherapy plus CTLA-4 blockade in lung cancer. Data came from immunoSEQ multiplex PCR; TCRdb stores just in-frame clones and leaves some out. This sample carries about 39,000 clones, 75% to 80% of them seen once, and the ten largest clones take under 25%. The study treated chemo-refractory metastatic non-small-cell lung cancer patients with focal radiation plus ipilimumab CTLA-4 blockade. The length of the CDR3 is 15 residues. V lost 4 bases, J lost 4 bases, and 9 bases stayed unmatched. Germline V CDR1 and CDR2: LNHDA, SQIVND (reference sequence).

This sample comprised peripheral blood, obtained from a patient treated with radiotherapy plus ipilimumab. The origin of this receptor is a human donor with non-small cell lung cancer that progressed on radiotherapy plus ipilimumab. The rearrangement joins TRBV19 to TRBJ1-2, with TRBD1 matching 7 bases. The CDR3 is CASSRGRGPSYGYTF. CDR3 DNA sequence: TGTGCCAGTAGTAGGGGAAGGGGGCCAAGCTATGGCTACACCTTC. Combining the CDR3 with reference TRBV19 and TRBJ1-2 gives the whole variable domain DGGITQSPKYLFRKEGQNVTLSCEQNLNHDAMYWYRQDPGQGLRLIYYSQIVNDFQKGDIAEGYSVSREKKESFPLTVTSAQKNPTAFYLCASSRGRGPSYGYTFGSGTRLTVV.